The 27 T cell receptor beta chains below all came from one sample that was sequenced in a study of control samples from healthy donors and cancer patients. TCRdb's table, derived via immunoSEQ multiplex PCR, lists solely in-frame clones and lacks some. Of some 200,000 clones listed, just under 95% are singletons. Sample: blood. The receptor source for this set is a man between 50 and 59 years old in good health.

The chain is built from TRBV28 and TRBJ1-1, with D tentatively TRBD1 (5 bases). Germline V lookup: CDR1 MDHEN, CDR2 SYDVKM. The CDR3 runs to 13 residues. Trimming left V 2 bases short and J 4 bases short, with 8 bases between. The CDR3: CASSLQGGTEAFF. The CDR3 DNA sequence: TGTGCCAGCAGTTTACAGGGTGGCACTGAAGCTTTCTTT.

The chain employs TRBV6-5 and TRBJ1-3, with 8 bases fitting TRBD1. CDR3 size: 14 residues. The ends lost 5 bases at V and 2 bases at J; junction bases unmatched: 2. The germline V gene encodes CDR1 MNHEY and CDR2 SVGAGI. CDR3 residues: CASSRRGPGNTIYF. CDR3 coding DNA: TGTGCCAGCAGTCGCAGGGGGCCTGGAAACACCATATATTTT.

This CDR3 reads CASSLGTGVSGNTIYF. CDR3 nucleotide sequence: TGTGCCAGCAGCTTAGGGACAGGGGTGTCTGGAAACACCATATATTTT. The chain links TRBV5-5 to TRBJ1-3, with TRBD1 matching over 10 bases. Germline CDR1 is SGHKS and CDR2 is YYEKEE (reference sequence). J was trimmed by 1 base and V by 2 bases; bases with no gene match: 3. This CDR3 is 16 amino acids long. The full variable domain, completed using reference TRBV5-5 and TRBJ1-3, is DAGVTQSPTHLIKTRGQQVTLRCSPISGHKSVSWYQQVLGQGPQFIFQYYEKEERGRGNFPDRFSARQFPNYSSELNVNALLLGDSALYLCASSLGTGVSGNTIYFGEGSWLTVV.

CDR3 loop: CASSPQGYTQYF. The CDR3 region has the DNA TGTGCCAGCAGTCCCCAGGGGTATACGCAGTATTTT. The chain uses TRBV27 and TRBJ2-3; D perhaps matches TRBD1 (6 bases). The CDR3 spans 12 residues. V lost 5 bases and J 7 bases, leaving 10 bases between the germline ends. CDR1 and CDR2 from the germline V gene are MNHEY and SMNVEV (reference sequence).

This rearrangement joins TRBV28 to TRBJ1-5; D might be TRBD1 (5 bases). V gave up 5 bases and J gave up 4 bases, with 15 bases separating them. The CDR3 sequence is 15 residues long. Germline CDR1 and CDR2: MDHEN and SYDVKM. Here the CDR3 reads CASSPTVRGNQPQHF. CDR3 DNA sequence: TGTGCCAGCAGTCCGACAGTCCGGGGTAATCAGCCCCAGCATTTT.

This clone appeared a single time. The V gene is TRBV7-2, the J gene TRBJ2-1; 7 nucleotides match TRBD1. Germline V gene lookup returns CDR1 SGHTA and CDR2 FQGNSA. The length of the CDR3 is 14 residues. J gave up 9 bases and V 4 bases, and 9 bases lay outside the gene matches. The CDR3 spells CASSYTGVVGEQFF. The CDR3 bases are TGTGCCAGCAGCTATACAGGGGTTGTGGGTGAGCAGTTCTTC.

This clone was recorded only once. CDR3 in DNA: TGTGCCAGCAGTTACAACCCTCCGGTGGGGTCTGAAGCTTTCTTT. Its translation is CASSYNPPVGSEAFF. The chain carries TRBV6-5 and TRBJ1-1; D unresolved. V was pared by 2 bases and J by 6 bases, with 16 bases between. The length of the CDR3 is 15 residues. Germline lookup yields CDR1 MNHEY and CDR2 SVGAGI.

The rearrangement links TRBV7-8 to TRBJ1-3; D call uncertain. This CDR3 is 15 amino acids long. The V gene lost 3 bases and the J gene lost 2 bases, with 11 bases spanning the gap. Germline-derived CDR1 and CDR2 are SGHVS and FQNEAQ. As DNA, the CDR3 is TGTGCCAGCAGCTTCGCAGGACGGACTGGAAACACCATATATTTT. Translating it yields CASSFAGRTGNTIYF.

The genes are TRBV7-9 and TRBJ2-7; D is unclear. With 6 bases removed from V and 1 base from J, the gap between germline ends came to 16 bases. The CDR3 sequence is 15 residues long. The V gene's germline CDR1 is SEHNR and CDR2 FQNEAQ (reference sequence). The CDR3 DNA reads TGTGCCAGCAGTCCCGGGCCAAGAAGATCCTACGAGCAGTACTTC. This encodes CASSPGPRRSYEQYF.

V gene TRBV5-6 combines with J gene TRBJ1-2; D uncertain. Germline V gives CDR1 SGHDT, CDR2 YYEEEE. The V and J ends lost 4 bases and 8 bases respectively, with 9 bases between them. The CDR3 runs to 11 residues. The CDR3 sequence is CASSQRRGYTF. The CDR3 region has the DNA TGTGCCAGCAGCCAACGGAGGGGCTACACCTTC.

The chain has TRBV5-6 and TRBJ1-2; 9 bases align to TRBD1. The ends lost 3 bases at V and 4 bases at J; junction bases unmatched: 13. This CDR3 has 17 amino acids. Germline V gene sequence: CDR1 SGHDT, CDR2 YYEEEE. The CDR3 DNA reads as TGTGCCAGCAGCTCGTTCGAGGGACAGGGAAGGATCTATGGCTACACCTTC. Its translation: CASSSFEGQGRIYGYTF. Drawing the rest from reference TRBV5-6 and TRBJ1-2, the complete variable domain is DAGVTQSPTHLIKTRGQQVTLRCSPKSGHDTVSWYQQALGQGPQFIFQYYEEEERQRGNFPDRFSGHQFPNYSSELNVNALLLGDSALYLCASSSFEGQGRIYGYTFGSGTRLTVV.

This clone occurred once. V is TRBV7-2 and J is TRBJ1-2, with 8 bases lining up with TRBD1. This CDR3 is 14 amino acids long. The germline CDR1 and CDR2 sequences are SGHTA and FQGNSA. V gave up 7 bases and J gave up 4 bases; unmatched junction bases: 8. In DNA, the CDR3 is TGTGCCAGCACCTATTCCGGGACAGGCTATGGCTACACCTTC. Amino acids: CASTYSGTGYGYTF.

The J gene is TRBJ2-7, the V gene TRBV5-5; D is unclear. The V end lost 0 bases, the J end lost 3 bases, and 7 bases lay between the germline ends. This CDR3 has 13 amino acids. Germline assignment: CDR1 SGHKS and CDR2 YYEKEE (reference sequence). CDR3 in DNA: TGTGCCAGCAGCTTGGTGTGGGACTACGAGCAGTACTTC. Encoded protein: CASSLVWDYEQYF.

The genes are TRBV28 and TRBJ1-5; D remains unclear. Germline CDR1 and CDR2: MDHEN and SYDVKM. This CDR3 comprises 14 residues. V lost 5 bases, J lost 0 bases, and 8 bases lay in between. CDR3 nucleotides: TGTGCCAGCAGTGGTGTACTTAGCAATCAGCCCCAGCATTTT. Its protein is CASSGVLSNQPQHF.

The chain is built from TRBV10-3 and TRBJ2-2, with D perhaps TRBD2 (6 bases). Per germline, CDR1 ENHRY and CDR2 SYGVKD. CDR3 length: 15 amino acids. With 3 bases removed from V and 5 bases from J, the gap between germline ends came to 13 bases. The CDR3, as DNA: TGTGCCATCAGTGACAGACTAGATCATACCGGGGAGCTGTTTTTT. It yields the protein CAISDRLDHTGELFF.

This chain uses TRBV6-1 with TRBJ2-2, with D perhaps TRBD2 (5 bases). Germline values: CDR1 MNHNS, CDR2 SASEGT. Trimming removed 3 bases at V and 5 bases at J, with 7 bases between. The CDR3 totals 13 residues. CDR3 nucleotides: TGTGCCAGCAGTGACGGGGTGACCGGGGAGCTGTTTTTT. This encodes CASSDGVTGELFF.

The rearrangement uses TRBV6-5 and TRBJ1-4; D unresolved. The germline CDR1 and CDR2 sequences are MNHEY and SVGAGI. This CDR3 is built from 14 residues. V was cut by 8 bases and J by 4 bases, with 14 bases left in between. The CDR3 reads CASGNTARNEKLFF. As DNA, the CDR3 is TGTGCCAGCGGAAATACAGCTCGTAATGAAAAACTGTTTTTT.

V usage is TRBV19 and J usage is TRBJ1-2; D is undetermined. Germline assignment: CDR1 LNHDA and CDR2 SQIVND (reference sequence). The CDR3 loop spans 13 amino acids. V lost 1 base, J lost 4 bases, and 7 bases lay in between. CDR3 amino acids: CASSIAGSYGYTF. CDR3 in DNA: TGTGCCAGTAGTATAGCCGGGAGCTATGGCTACACCTTC.

V usage is TRBV5-4 and J usage is TRBJ1-1; D gene ambiguous. The CDR3 consists of 13 residues. The V gene lost 0 bases and the J gene lost 0 bases, with 3 bases spanning the gap. In germline, CDR1 is SGHNT, CDR2 YYREEE (reference sequence). The chain's CDR3 is CASSLGVNTEAFF. CDR3 nucleotides: TGTGCCAGCAGCTTGGGAGTGAACACTGAAGCTTTCTTT.

V and J are TRBV2 and TRBJ1-1; the D is unclear. Trimming took 10 bases from V and 3 from J, leaving 15 bases between them. CDR1 SNHLY and CDR2 FYNNEI come from the germline V gene. The CDR3 runs to 13 residues. The CDR3 DNA reads as TGTGCCAACTCCTTGGAGTTGGACACTGAAGCTTTCTTT. This sequence encodes CANSLELDTEAFF.

V usage is TRBV11-2 and J usage is TRBJ2-2; 8 bases match TRBD1. The CDR3 totals 15 residues. Unmatched junction bases numbered 6, after V lost 3 bases and J lost 6 bases. The germline CDR1 and CDR2 sequences are SGHAT and FQNNGV. The CDR3 here is CASSFYQGAPGELFF. The CDR3 DNA reads TGTGCCAGCAGCTTTTACCAGGGGGCGCCCGGGGAGCTGTTTTTT.

The gene calls are TRBV5-6 and TRBJ1-4; D remains unclear. Germline V gene data show CDR1 as SGHDT and CDR2 as YYEEEE. V dropped 0 bases and J dropped 6 bases, with 6 bases sitting between them. The CDR3 is 13 amino acids. The CDR3 DNA reads as TGTGCCAGCAGCTTGGGCGGATATGAAAAACTGTTTTTT. It specifies CASSLGGYEKLFF.

V usage is TRBV28 and J usage is TRBJ1-4; 9 bases match TRBD1. J was trimmed by 8 bases and V by 7 bases; bases with no gene match: 8. The CDR3 runs to 14 residues. CDR1 and CDR2 (germline): MDHEN, SYDVKM. The CDR3 sequence is CASTLTGGNEKLFF. CDR3 DNA sequence: TGTGCCAGCACGTTAACAGGGGGCAACGAAAAACTGTTTTTT.

The gene calls are TRBV28 and TRBJ1-2; D may be TRBD1 (6 bases). Germline CDR1 is MDHEN and CDR2 is SYDVKM. The CDR3 runs 17 residues. With 2 bases removed from V and 0 bases from J, the gap between germline ends came to 16 bases. The CDR3 loop reads CASSLPGWGGPNYGYTF. The CDR3 DNA reads TGTGCCAGCAGTTTACCCGGATGGGGGGGCCCTAACTATGGCTACACCTTC.

The gene calls are TRBV6-5 and TRBJ1-2, with a tentative D call TRBD1 (5 bases). This CDR3 is 14 amino acids long. Trimming shortened V by 8 bases and J by 6 bases, and 19 bases separated the two germline ends. The V gene's germline CDR1 is MNHEY and CDR2 SVGAGI. In DNA form, the CDR3 reads TGTGCCAGCTCACGGGACTCTCTAGTGGATGGCTACACCTTC. Protein product: CASSRDSLVDGYTF.

The genes are TRBV9 and TRBJ2-5, with 7 bases matching TRBD2. Germline V gene lookup returns CDR1 SGDLS and CDR2 YYNGEE. V dropped 0 bases and J dropped 4; count of bases not matched to a gene: 3. The CDR3 extends over 14 amino acids. The CDR3 nucleotides read TGTGCCAGCAGCGTAGGGGGAGGGACAGAGACCCAGTACTTC. Its translation is CASSVGGGTETQYF.

V is TRBV28 and J is TRBJ1-2; maybe TRBD1 (5 bases). From germline, CDR1 is MDHEN and CDR2 SYDVKM. Deletions cut 10 bases from V and 6 bases from J, with 24 bases between. The CDR3 has 15 residues. The CDR3 region has the DNA TGTGCCACCGGCACTGGGGGACGGCTATCGAATGGCTACACCTTC. Protein: CATGTGGRLSNGYTF.